What follows describes a single TCR beta chain. These data are taken from a study of blood T cell repertoires in COVID-19. Study context: The cDNA or gDNA used as material had been derived from T cells, B-cell-depleted T cells, or PBMCs.

The ends were cut back, 2 bases at V and 4 bases at J, with 6 bases in the middle. The CDR3 extends over 14 amino acids. The germline CDR1 and CDR2 sequences are MNHEY and SVGAGI. Study processing details: Amplifying reference gene primers gave estimates of nucleated cell counts. The assay was immunoSEQ multiplex PCR, and TCRdb's table has in-frame clones only and misses some. From that table come the V and J calls and clone size; the DNA was used to work out D and trimming. The data hold about 220,000 clones, with 75% to 85% observed a single time. The clonotype comes from a human donor in a cohort sampled during active COVID-19. The genes are TRBV6-5 and TRBJ1-6; D is unclear. The specimen was peripheral blood. CDR3 DNA sequence: TGTGCCAGCAGTTACACCAGATATAATTCACCCCTCCACTTT. Amino acids: CASSYTRYNSPLHF.